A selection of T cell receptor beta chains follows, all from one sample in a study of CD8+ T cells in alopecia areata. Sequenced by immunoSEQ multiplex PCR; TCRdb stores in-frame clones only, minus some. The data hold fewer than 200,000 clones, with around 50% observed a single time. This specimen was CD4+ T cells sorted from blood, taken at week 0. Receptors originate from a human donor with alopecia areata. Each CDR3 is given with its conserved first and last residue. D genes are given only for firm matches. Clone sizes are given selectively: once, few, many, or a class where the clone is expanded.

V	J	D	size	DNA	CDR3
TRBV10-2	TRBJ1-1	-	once	TGCGCCAGCAGTGAGGGGAACACTGAAGCTTTCTTT	CASSEGNTEAFF
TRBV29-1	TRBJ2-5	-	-	TGCAGCGCCGGGGGGACCCAGTACTTC	CSAGGTQYF
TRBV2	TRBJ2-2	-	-	TGTGCCAGCAGTCTACAAACTCCGACCGGGGAGCTGTTTTTT	CASSLQTPTGELFF
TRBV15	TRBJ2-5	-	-	TGTGCCACCAGCAGAGATGCTAGCACAGAGACCCAGTACTTC	CATSRDASTETQYF
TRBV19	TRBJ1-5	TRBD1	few	TGTGCCAGTAGTCAGTACGGGACAGGGAAGAATCAGCCCCAGCATTTT	CASSQYGTGKNQPQHF
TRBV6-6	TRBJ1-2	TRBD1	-	TGTGCCAGCAGTTATTGGGACAGGGCAGCTAACTATGGCTACACCTTC	CASSYWDRAANYGYTF
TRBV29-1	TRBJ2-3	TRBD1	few	TGCAGCGTCGATGGACAGGGAGGAGGCACAGATACGCAGTATTTT	CSVDGQGGGTDTQYF
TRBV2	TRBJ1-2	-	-	TGTGCCAGCAGTGGAAAACAGGGAGACTATGGCTACACCTTC	CASSGKQGDYGYTF
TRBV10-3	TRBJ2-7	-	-	TGTGCCATCAGTGAGGATAATCTGCGAGGGAGGTACTTC	CAISEDNLRGRYF
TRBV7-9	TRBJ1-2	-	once	TGTGCCAGCAGCCTACGACAGGCGGGGAAGGATGGCTACACCTTC	CASSLRQAGKDGYTF
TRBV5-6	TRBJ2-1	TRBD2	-	TGTGCCAGCAGGCCCTTAGCGGGGGCGCCTTACAATGAGCAGTTCTTC	CASRPLAGAPYNEQFF
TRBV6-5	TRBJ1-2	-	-	TGTGCCAGCAACCCGGGCAGCGGTTTAGGCTATGGCTACACCTTC	CASNPGSGLGYGYTF
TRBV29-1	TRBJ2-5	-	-	TGCAGCGCCAAAAGCCAGAACCAAGAGACCCAGTACTTC	CSAKSQNQETQYF
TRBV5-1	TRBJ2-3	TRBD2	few	TGCGCCAGCAGCTTGGCCGCGGGGGTTGGTGGCACAGATACGCAGTATTTT	CASSLAAGVGGTDTQYF
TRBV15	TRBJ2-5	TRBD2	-	TGTGCCACCAGCAGGGAGGCGGGACTAGCGGGTGAAGAGACCCAGTACTTC	CATSREAGLAGEETQYF
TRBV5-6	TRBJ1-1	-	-	TGTGCCAGCAGCGTTGGACAGCTGAACACTGAAGCTTTCTTT	CASSVGQLNTEAFF
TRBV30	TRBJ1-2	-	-	TGTGCCTGGAGTTCAGGGATCTATGGCTACACCTTC	CAWSSGIYGYTF
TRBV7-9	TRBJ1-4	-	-	TGTGCCAGCAGCTTGGACACGGCTAATGAAAAACTGTTTTTT	CASSLDTANEKLFF
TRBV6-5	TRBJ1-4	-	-	TGTGCCAGCTCAACAGGGCTCGCTACTAATGAAAAACTGTTTTTT	CASSTGLATNEKLFF
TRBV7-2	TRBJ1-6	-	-	TGTGCCAGCAGCTTAGTCCCGGGCCAATATTCACCCCTCCACTTT	CASSLVPGQYSPLHF
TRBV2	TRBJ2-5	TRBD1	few	TGTGCCAGCAGTAAGATCGGACAGGGGGCGCGGGAGACCCAGTACTTC	CASSKIGQGARETQYF
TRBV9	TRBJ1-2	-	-	TGTGCCAGCAGCGTAGGGGACTACGAAATCCGGGACTATGGCTACACCTTC	CASSVGDYEIRDYGYTF
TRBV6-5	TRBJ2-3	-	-	TGTGCCAGCAGTTACCGGTATGCGGATACGCAGTATTTT	CASSYRYADTQYF
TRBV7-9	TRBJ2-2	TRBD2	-	TGTGCCAGCAGCAGAAAAGAGCGGGGGCGGACCGGGGAGCTGTTTTTT	CASSRKERGRTGELFF
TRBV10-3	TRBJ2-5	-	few	TGTGCCATCAGTGATGGGGGCTACCAAGAGACCCAGTACTTC	CAISDGGYQETQYF
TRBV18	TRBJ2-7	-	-	TGTGCCAGCTCACCCCCTGAATTGCCCTACGAGCAGTACTTC	CASSPPELPYEQYF
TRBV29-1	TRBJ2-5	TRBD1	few	TGCAGCGTTGAAAGTCCCGACAGGGGGTCGGAGACCCAGTACTTC	CSVESPDRGSETQYF
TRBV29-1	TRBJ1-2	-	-	TGCAGCGTTGAAGGGGGGCAGGACTACTATGGCTACACCTTC	CSVEGGQDYYGYTF
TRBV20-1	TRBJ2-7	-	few	TGCAGTGCTAGGAGCCTCTACGAGCAGTACTTC	CSARSLYEQYF
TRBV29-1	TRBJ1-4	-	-	TGCAGCGTTGAAGATCCGAGGGGGGGAGGTGAAAAACTGTTTTTT	CSVEDPRGGGEKLFF
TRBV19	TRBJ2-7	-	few	TGTGCCAGTAGTCTCCATGTCGGCCAGGGAACTTCTTTCTACGAGCAGTACTTC	CASSLHVGQGTSFYEQYF
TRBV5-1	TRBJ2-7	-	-	TGCGCCAGCAGCTTGGCCGGGGTAGACTACGAGCAGTACTTC	CASSLAGVDYEQYF
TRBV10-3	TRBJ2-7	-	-	TGTGCCATCAGTGACAGCTCCTACGAGCAGTACTTC	CAISDSSYEQYF
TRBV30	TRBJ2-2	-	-	TGTGCCTGGAGTGTACAAACCGGGGAGCTGTTTTTT	CAWSVQTGELFF
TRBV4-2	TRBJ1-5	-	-	TGTGCCAGCAGCCAAGATTTGTCGTTCAGGGAGGTCAGGGAGCCCCAGCATTTT	CASSQDLSFREVREPQHF
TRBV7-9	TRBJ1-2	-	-	TGTGCCAGCAGCAACCGGGACCTAGGGCTAGGCTACACCTTC	CASSNRDLGLGYTF
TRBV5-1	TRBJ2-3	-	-	TGCGCCAGCAGCTTGGCCACGAGCGGTAGGACAGATACGCAGTATTTT	CASSLATSGRTDTQYF
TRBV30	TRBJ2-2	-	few	TGTGCCTGGAGTGTGCTGGTTGGGCGGTTCGCGAACACCGGGGAGCTGTTTTTT	CAWSVLVGRFANTGELFF
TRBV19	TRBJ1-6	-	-	TGTGCCAGTAGTATTAGAGTGTTATTGGCGGTGAATTCACCCCTCCACTTT	CASSIRVLLAVNSPLHF
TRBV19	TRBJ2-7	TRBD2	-	TGTGCCAGTAGTTCCTCCGGGGGGGTATCCCACGAGCAGTACTTC	CASSSSGGVSHEQYF
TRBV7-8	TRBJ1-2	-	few	TGTGCCAGCAGCCCGGCGACAGGCCGAAACTATGGCTACACCTTC	CASSPATGRNYGYTF
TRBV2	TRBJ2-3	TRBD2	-	TGTGCCAGCAGTACTAGCGGGGGGACACTTCATACGCAGTATTTT	CASSTSGGTLHTQYF
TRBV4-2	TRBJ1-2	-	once	TGTGCCAGCAGCCGCCGAGGGGACTATGGCTACACCTTC	CASSRRGDYGYTF
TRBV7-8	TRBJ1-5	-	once	TGTGCCAGCAGTGGGTACAATCAGCCCCAGCATTTT	CASSGYNQPQHF
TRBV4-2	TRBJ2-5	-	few	TGTGCCAGCAGCCAAGACTCTCCGGGACTCCTCAGACCAGAGACCCAGTACTTC	CASSQDSPGLLRPETQYF